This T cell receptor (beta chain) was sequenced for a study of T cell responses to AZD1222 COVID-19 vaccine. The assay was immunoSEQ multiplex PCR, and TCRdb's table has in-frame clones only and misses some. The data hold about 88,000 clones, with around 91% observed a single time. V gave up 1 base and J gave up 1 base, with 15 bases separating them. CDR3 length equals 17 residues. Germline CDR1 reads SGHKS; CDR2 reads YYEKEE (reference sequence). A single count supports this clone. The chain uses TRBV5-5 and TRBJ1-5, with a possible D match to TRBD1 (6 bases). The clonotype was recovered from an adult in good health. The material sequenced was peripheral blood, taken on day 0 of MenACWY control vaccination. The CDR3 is CASSLIGGGNSNQPQHF. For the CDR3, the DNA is TGTGCCAGCAGCTTGATTGGGGGCGGAAACAGCAATCAGCCCCAGCATTTT.